This TCR beta chain was recovered during a study of cytomegalovirus exposure and HLA in healthy donors (dated by TCRdb to the late 2010s). Regarding the complete study: An earlier analysis of around 600 of the donors reported 250 to 350 Gb of sequence data and around 120 million unique TCR beta sequences from some 180 million T cells. Approximately 300 gigabases of sequencing data and roughly 80 million unique TCR sequences made up an early release that covered 500 to 650 HLA-typed donors. Of the roughly 400 genotyped donors, approximately 80% fell in the genetic ancestry cluster associated with self-reported Caucasian donors. The aim of the study was to test whether cataloging public T cell receptors could identify signatures of past pathogen exposure. The study profiled the T cell repertoires of some 610 subjects by immunosequencing and related them to cytomegalovirus serostatus. A separate validation cohort of more than 100 different subjects was used in addition to the approximately 610-subject first cohort. The study combined high-throughput TCR immunosequencing, statistical association of individual TCRs with disease status, and machine learning to predict cytomegalovirus infection status. A later analysis re-examined previously published TCR beta repertoires from 600 to 700 donors and added high-resolution HLA genotyping to investigate patterns of TCR occurrence. The later analysis used no new phenotypic data to find candidate immune exposures, relying instead on TCR beta sequences and their occurrence across donors. An earlier analysis of roughly 580 of the donors used high-throughput TCR beta sequencing to judge whether each TCR beta V gene segment behaved as functional or pseudogenic. Donor age, sex, ethnicity and CMV serostatus were compiled together with the repertoire data. A later genetic analysis took genome-wide SNP genotypes for about three fifths of the 666 donors and used that subset as a discovery cohort. All discovery cohort repertoires had been generated using a single sequencing platform. HLA typing covered class I and class II loci at four-digit resolution. The number of typed donors differed by locus: about 620-640 for A, B, C, DRB1 and DQB1; 500 to 550 for DQA1; some 590 for DPA1; and some 430 for DPB1. Because of strong linkage in the cohort, 5 or 6 DR-DQ haplotypes were treated as single units for association and clustering. On average, approximately 250,000 unique TCR beta nucleotide sequences were sequenced per donor among some 430 genotyped donors of the cohort, with roughly a sixth of those sequences being non-productive.

The library came from the immunoSEQ multiplex PCR assay. The multiplex PCR relied on a mix of 60 forward primers for TCR Vbeta segments and 13 reverse primers for TCR Jbeta segments. A multiplex PCR assay on genomic DNA amplified the CDR3 region of rearranged TCR beta genes. Amplified TCR beta libraries were sequenced as 87-base-pair reads on the Illumina HiSeq System. Processing in the source paper ran as follows. A later analysis tallied 75 million to 85 million unique TCR beta chains across the 666 repertoires, and some 12 million of those chains were shared by two or more donors. A nearest-neighbor algorithm error-corrected the raw reads and collapsed the reads into unique sequences, merging closely related sequences to remove PCR and sequencing errors. CDR3 sequences were aligned to IMGT reference sequences to assign V, D and J gene segments. For a sequence to be retained, at least a six-nucleotide match to both a V gene segment and a J gene segment was required. A rearrangement counted as productive if the CDR3 had no stop codons and remained in frame with V and J, and every other rearrangement counted as non-productive. CDR3 was defined by IMGT convention, running from the second conserved V-encoded cysteine to the conserved J-encoded phenylalanine. The earlier analysis of fewer than 700 of the donors excluded sequences that lacked an unambiguous match to a single V gene segment. An earlier analysis of approximately 590 of the donors called V segments functional above 56.7% productive rearrangements and segregating when the between-donor standard deviation exceeded 5%. A statistical classification framework was developed to diagnose cytomegalovirus status using the catalog of TCR beta chain sequences. V and J gene assignment, in a later analysis, came from comparing TCR nucleotide sequences with IMGT/GENE-DB human TR gene sequences. The TCRdist pipeline was used in a later analysis to assign CDR3 sequences and most-parsimonious VDJ recombination scenarios. In a later analysis, each TCR beta chain was defined by its CDR3 amino acid sequence together with its V-gene family, and reads lacking a unique V-gene family were excluded. To address suspected cross-contamination and a sequencing artifact, a later analysis removed under 600 highly shared, low-generation-probability nucleotide sequences. A later analysis calculated a clonal expansion index for each public chain from normalized within-repertoire ranks of inferred template counts. A later analysis computed generation probabilities with a VDJ recombination model fitted to out-of-frame rearrangements, and checked the results against IGoR. In a later analysis, hypergeometric tests were used to score TCR-TCR, TCR-HLA and TCR-CMV co-occurrence, with a repertoire-size bias correction applied to TCR pairs. In a later analysis, false discovery rates were estimated by permuting HLA or CMV assignments 20 times. In a later analysis, co-occurring TCRs were grouped with DBSCAN, and TCRdist sequence similarity was added when clustering was performed within HLA-allele-positive subsets. Repertoires with fewer than 30,000 or more than 120,000 public chains were left out of co-occurrence clustering, as were four to six repertoires with anomalous nucleotide sharing. The table comes from immuneACCESS by way of TCRdb, which keeps in-frame sequences with V and J called. Part of the clones is missing from these tables; in studies checked, under half for an unresolved V gene and the rest for unknown reasons. Clone size and the V and J calls come from that table; the DNA yielded D and trimming. Counted in this sample were fewer than 200,000 clones; 80% to 90% of them appeared once. Of the sample, 4.9% falls within the top ten clones.

The germline V gene sets CDR1 to SGHRS and CDR2 to YFSETQ. The cysteine opens and the phenylalanine closes a CDR3 of 11 amino acids. Left in the record is the CDR3 DNA by itself, 33 bases read in frame from the first base. V and J are truncated by 8 bases and 9 bases respectively, leaving an intervening sequence of 12 bases. The cohort was made up of 500 to 850 healthy bone marrow donors. Cohort members were all nominally healthy when sampled, although unrecorded immune exposures were likely present. The donor was CMV seropositive and belonged to the group of 250 to 300 seropositive cohort members. A peripheral blood sample was collected from each donor, and TCR beta sequencing was performed on peripheral blood mononuclear cells. The Qiagen DNeasy Blood Extraction Kit was used to extract genomic DNA from the blood cell samples. Study-wide findings and limitations: Most TCR sequences were seen in very few donors, while some public TCRs were found in many individuals. According to a later analysis, TCR association rates differed among HLA loci, with DRB1 alleles showing the most associated TCRs and HLA-C alleles showing the fewest. The earlier analysis of approximately 560 of the donors excluded roughly 16 rarely observed V segments, including chromosome 9 orphons, because counts were too low. A later genetic analysis associated a missense DCLRE1C variant with V-gene and J-gene trimming of TCR beta chains, and an independent cohort replicated the association. The cohort was sequenced for TCR beta chains only, and without alpha or paired-chain data the features that could be detected were limited. When HLA alleles, especially DR and DQ, strongly co-occurred, attributing TCR associations to individual alleles was difficult. The presence/absence analyses assumed that sequencing depth was roughly uniform across donors, and that assumption may not be true. Some IMGT-functional V segments, including TRBV6-2 and TRBV6-3, could not be told apart with the 87-base-pair reads, so those segments were excluded. In the study, 164 TCR beta chains were listed as associated with cytomegalovirus. Several of the top co-occurrence clusters appeared to be linked to parvovirus B19, influenza, CMV and Epstein-Barr virus, according to a later analysis. HLA typing was unavailable for some donors at each locus, so association tests used only the typed subset. A group of highly shared sequence variants was considered likely to be a technical artifact of the sequencing pipeline. Correlated functional status among segregating V segments might reflect linkage disequilibrium, but an unknown experimental factor could not be ruled out. A later genetic analysis reported fewer N-insertions in productive TCRs among donors in an Asian-associated ancestry cluster than the roughly 670-donor mean. At a false discovery rate of 0.05, a later analysis linked roughly 17,000 TCR beta sequences to specific HLA alleles. An earlier analysis of some 560 of the donors showed that most TCR beta V segments appeared in productive rearrangements either about 90% or about 30% of the time, which broadly matched IMGT annotations. The only immune exposure information available for the cohort was CMV serostatus. In vitro tests confirmed that a few of the cytomegalovirus-associated TCR beta chains recognize cytomegalovirus antigens. In a later analysis, HLA-associated TCR beta chains showed more clonal expansion and lower generation probabilities than non-associated chains that were equally common. The classifier was reported to diagnose cytomegalovirus status with high specificity and sensitivity in both the original cohort and the validation cohort. A further reported finding was that TCR beta sequences accurately predicted the HLA-A and HLA-B alleles for most subjects in the first cohort. The authors suggested that the approach could potentially be extended to other disease states and immunological phenotypes. In a later analysis, most CMV-associated TCR beta chains were found to appear HLA-restricted, with HLA associations seemingly driven largely by CMV exposure.

For this clone: Its antigen specificity is not known. Per-base quality was not reported, and no clone a single base away is much larger than it.

Material for sequencing was PBMCs. This receptor was taken from a woman under 30 in good health and CMV-seropositive. The rearrangement combines TRBV5-1 with TRBJ2-1; a weak D assignment points to TRBD2 (6 bases agree). The CDR3 sequence is CASQVGGEQFF. The bases are TGCGCCAGTCAAGTCGGGGGTGAGCAGTTCTTC. Where the CDR3 stops, the reference TRBV5-1 and TRBJ2-1 genes take over; the full variable domain is KAGVTQTPRYLIKTRGQQVTLSCSPISGHRSVSWYQQTPGQGLQFLFEYFSETQRNKGNFPGRFSGRQFSNSRSEMNVSTLELGDSALYLCASQVGGEQFFGPGTRLTVL.